The 8 T cell receptor beta chains in this list originate from one sample, sequenced in a study of blood T cell repertoires in COVID-19. Here immunoSEQ multiplex PCR was the method, and the copy in TCRdb shows in-frame clones only, minus some. The table records around 270,000 clones, 65% to 85% of them present only once. Sequencing was done on a sample of peripheral blood. Every receptor here comes from a woman in her thirties or forties who had recovered from COVID-19.

This clone was picked up a small number of times. The chain links TRBV7-9 to TRBJ2-2; tentative D call: TRBD1 (6 bases). CDR1 and CDR2 (germline): SEHNR, FQNEAQ (reference sequence). V lost 4 bases and J 5 bases, leaving 20 bases between the germline ends. This CDR3 has 17 residues. The chain's CDR3 is CASSSAGTPTRTGELFF. CDR3 coding DNA: TGTGCCAGCAGCTCAGCCGGGACACCAACCCGGACCGGGGAGCTGTTTTTT.

This clone turned up a few times. The same CDR3 can be traced to other DNA sequences in this sample. The chain couples TRBV5-1 to TRBJ1-2, with unresolved D. The germline CDR1 and CDR2 sequences are SGHRS and YFSETQ. The CDR3 is made up of 14 amino acids. Trimming stripped 0 bases from V and 0 bases from J, with 6 bases between. DNA for the CDR3: TGCGCCAGCAGCTTGGAGAGTCCTAACTATGGCTACACCTTC. Its translation is CASSLESPNYGYTF.

This chain joins TRBV19 and TRBJ1-2; 10 bases align to TRBD1. The CDR3 has 15 residues. CDR1 and CDR2 (germline): LNHDA, SQIVND (reference sequence). The V and J ends lost 5 bases and 3 bases, in that order; junction bases with no gene match: 6. The CDR3: CASSRDRGMYYGYTF. CDR3 sequence (DNA): TGTGCCAGTAGTCGGGACAGGGGTATGTACTATGGCTACACCTTC.

The rearrangement links TRBV7-9 to TRBJ1-2; a weak D match, TRBD1 (5 bases). The CDR3 is 13 amino acids. Germline V gene sequence: CDR1 SEHNR, CDR2 FQNEAQ (reference sequence). Trimming cost V 8 bases and J 5 bases, with 15 bases left between them. The CDR3 loop reads CASAGSGLYGYTF. Here the CDR3 DNA reads TGTGCCAGCGCAGGGTCTGGCTTGTATGGCTACACCTTC.

The V and J genes are TRBV7-9 and TRBJ2-3, with TRBD2 matching 7 bases. Germline loops: CDR1 SEHNR, CDR2 FQNEAQ (reference sequence). The CDR3 covers 17 residues. The V and J ends lost 5 bases and 0 bases, in that order; junction bases with no gene match: 11. In DNA form, the CDR3 reads TGTGCCAGCAGCACGACTAGCACGTTCTCTAGCACAGATACGCAGTATTTT. Amino acids: CASSTTSTFSSTDTQYF.

This clone was observed a handful of times. The same CDR3 can be traced to other DNA sequences in this sample. The chain links TRBV28 to TRBJ1-2, with 9 bases fitting TRBD1. The CDR3 sequence is 14 residues long. The V segment lost 4 bases and the J segment 3 bases; nucleotides outside the gene matches: 3. The germline gives CDR1 MDHEN, CDR2 SYDVKM. CDR3 sequence reads: CASSSGQGYYGYTF. The CDR3 nucleotides are TGTGCCAGCAGTTCCGGACAGGGGTACTATGGCTACACCTTC.

This rearrangement joins TRBV7-9 to TRBJ1-1; D is perhaps TRBD1 (5 bases). This CDR3 region has 14 residues. Trimming shortened V by 1 base and J by 8 bases, and 14 bases separated the two germline ends. Germline V gene lookup returns CDR1 SEHNR and CDR2 FQNEAQ (reference sequence). This CDR3 is CASSLDIKGAEAFF. CDR3 in DNA: TGTGCCAGCAGCTTAGACATAAAAGGGGCCGAAGCTTTCTTT.

V and J are TRBV6-6 and TRBJ2-7, with 9 positions matching TRBD1. The germline CDR1 and CDR2 sequences are MNHNY and SVGAGI (reference sequence). Losses at the gene ends were 6 bases for V and 5 bases for J; bases not matched to a gene: 8. The CDR3 contains 14 residues. In DNA, the CDR3 is TGTGCCAGCAGGACGGGACAGGGTTTCCACGAGCAGTACTTC. Protein: CASRTGQGFHEQYF.